This T cell receptor beta chain appears in the sequencing data of a study of blood T cell repertoires in COVID-19. Produced via immunoSEQ multiplex PCR; TCRdb's table is partial and in-frame only. Of 170,000 or so clones listed, around 83% are singletons. The CDR3 has 15 residues. The germline CDR1 and CDR2 sequences are WSHSY and SAAADI. V lost 7 bases to trimming and J lost 4 bases, with 16 bases between them. The sequence derives from a woman in her 70s with COVID-19, enrolled during active disease. Sequencing was carried out using peripheral blood. The chain is built from TRBV10-2 and TRBJ2-2, with D tentatively TRBD2 (6 bases). The CDR3 DNA reads as TGCGCCAGCATCGGGCTAGCGAGACTCACCGGGGAGCTGTTTTTT. Its translation is CASIGLARLTGELFF.